These 27 T cell receptor beta chains were all obtained from the same sample, sequenced in a study of response to subunit inactivated influenza vaccine. TCRdb reanalysed the RT-PCR reads using MiXCR and keeps one entry per CDR3 protein. The sample has about half a million distinct CDR3 sequences; about 25% are singletons. The sample here was CD4+ T cells sorted from PBMCs, taken 5 to 6 days after vaccination. These TCRs come from a middle-aged man who received an inactivated influenza vaccine.

This clonotype was seen a handful of times. This chain joins TRBV20-1 and TRBJ1-1; 7 nucleotides align to TRBD1. This CDR3 contains 12 residues. CDR1 and CDR2 (germline): DFQATT, SNEGSKA (reference sequence). Trimming took 3 bases from V and 4 from J; bases not matched to a gene: 2. The CDR3 sequence is CSASNRGTEAFF. DNA for the CDR3: TGCAGTGCTAGTAACAGGGGCACTGAAGCTTTCTTT.

The chain uses TRBV9 and TRBJ2-2; 8 bases map to TRBD2. Trimming took 0 bases from V and 4 from J; bases not matched to a gene: 2. The CDR3 is made up of 15 amino acids. Germline V gives CDR1 SGDLS, CDR2 YYNGEE. CDR3 nucleotides: TGTGCCAGCAGCGTAGCGCGGGGGGTCACCGGGGAGCTGTTTTTT. Amino acids: CASSVARGVTGELFF.

In its sample, this clonotype was seen a few times. The V call is TRBV15, the J call TRBJ2-1; TRBD2 matches at 7 bases. After removal of 1 base from V and 4 bases from J, the junction contained 7 bases not matched to a gene. CDR1 is LNHNV and CDR2 is YYDKDF in the germline V gene (reference sequence). The CDR3 contains 16 residues. The DNA of the CDR3 is TGTGCCACCAGCAGAGTTGCGGGAGTCCTTTACAATGAGCAGTTCTTC. Translating gives CATSRVAGVLYNEQFF.

A few counts support this clonotype. The chain carries TRBV12-3 or TRBV12-4 and TRBJ2-3; D gene ambiguous. The V gene lost 6 bases and the J gene lost 6 bases, with 13 bases spanning the gap. CDR3 length: 13 residues. This CDR3 reads CASSPMAGDTQYF. CDR3 DNA sequence: TGTGCCAGCAGCCCCATGGCTGGGGATACGCAGTATTTT.

The sample holds a few counts of this clonotype. The gene calls are TRBV16 and TRBJ1-5; perhaps TRBD1 as D (6 bases). Trimming cost V 1 base and J 5 bases, with 18 bases left between them. Germline-derived CDR1 and CDR2 are KGHSY and FQNENV. This CDR3 spans 17 amino acids. Here the CDR3 DNA reads TGTGCCAGCAGCCAATATTCAGGCAGGGACACGGATCAGCCCCAGCATTTT. Translating gives CASSQYSGRDTDQPQHF.

There are a few counts of this clonotype. The V gene is TRBV5-1, the J gene TRBJ2-1, with TRBD1 identical over 8 bases. Per the germline V gene, CDR1 is SGHRS and CDR2 is YFSETQ. The CDR3 consists of 14 residues. The trim removed 4 bases at V and 7 bases at J, leaving 7 bases unmatched. CDR3 in DNA: TGCGCCAGCAGCCCCGGACAGGGTACGAATGAGCAGTTCTTC. Translated, it gives CASSPGQGTNEQFF.

This clonotype was counted a few times. This sequence joins TRBV20-1 and TRBJ1-4, with a possible D match to TRBD1 (5 bases). The CDR3 is made up of 12 amino acids. Looked up from germline, CDR1 is DFQATT and CDR2 is SNEGSKA (reference sequence). Trimming removed 3 bases at V and 8 bases at J, with 10 bases between. CDR3 nucleotides: TGCAGTGCTAGCCAGGGTGGAGAAAAACTGTTTTTT. Encoded protein: CSASQGGEKLFF.

This clonotype occurred many times. The V and J genes are TRBV5-1 and TRBJ2-7, with D unresolved. The germline V gene has CDR1 SGHRS and CDR2 YFSETQ. The CDR3 extends over 15 amino acids. V lost 1 base, J lost 3 bases, and 14 bases lay in between. CDR3 sequence: CASSLRTVKRYEQYF. The CDR3 DNA is TGCGCCAGCAGCTTGAGGACGGTGAAACGCTACGAGCAGTACTTC.

This clonotype was counted a few times. The J gene is TRBJ2-1, the V gene TRBV20-1; 9 nucleotides align to TRBD2. The CDR3 extends over 16 amino acids. The germline V gene has CDR1 DFQATT and CDR2 SNEGSKA (reference sequence). The V segment lost 0 bases and the J segment 9 bases; nucleotides outside the gene matches: 12. CDR3 loop: CSARDLIGRGGGEQFF. The CDR3 DNA reads TGCAGTGCTAGAGATCTGATTGGGCGGGGGGGCGGTGAGCAGTTCTTC.

V and J are TRBV2 and TRBJ2-7, with TRBD1 as a possible D gene (6 bases). CDR1 and CDR2 from the germline V gene are SNHLY and FYNNEI. V shed 9 bases and J shed 3 bases, with 15 bases lying between them. The CDR3 loop spans 13 amino acids. CDR3 coding DNA: TGTGCCAGTGTAACCGGGACAAGCTACGAGCAGTACTTC. It codes for CASVTGTSYEQYF.

The rearrangement links TRBV7-2 to TRBJ1-5; D is ambiguous. V was pared by 5 bases and J by 1 base, with 12 bases between. Germline lookup yields CDR1 SGHTA and CDR2 FQGNSA. The CDR3 sequence is 15 residues long. The CDR3 DNA is TGTGCCAGCAGCCCCGTGGGGTTAAGCAATCAGCCCCAGCATTTT. Translated, it gives CASSPVGLSNQPQHF.

The rearrangement joins TRBV20-1 to TRBJ1-1; D is ambiguous. The CDR3 is 14 amino acids. The germline V gene encodes CDR1 DFQATT and CDR2 SNEGSKA (reference sequence). V lost 3 bases, J lost 1 base, and 12 bases lay in between. The CDR3 DNA sequence: TGCAGTGCTAGTGATGTGCTGGGGAACACTGAAGCTTTCTTT. Protein sequence: CSASDVLGNTEAFF.

This chain joins TRBV5-1 and TRBJ1-3, with a weak D call TRBD1 (6 bases). From germline, CDR1 is SGHRS and CDR2 YFSETQ. Trimming took off 4 bases at V and 2 bases at J, with 10 bases between the two ends. The CDR3 contains 14 residues. The CDR3 loop reads CASSHGTTGNTIYF. In nucleotides, the CDR3 is TGCGCCAGCAGCCACGGGACAACTGGAAACACCATATATTTT.

This clonotype turned up a few times. The chain joins TRBV20-1 to TRBJ1-4; a possible D gene is TRBD1 (6 bases). This CDR3 contains 14 residues. Germline loops: CDR1 DFQATT, CDR2 SNEGSKA (reference sequence). The V and J ends lost 3 bases and 4 bases respectively, with 12 bases between them. CDR3 residues: CSASRQDLNEKLFF. In DNA form, the CDR3 reads TGCAGTGCTAGCCGACAGGATCTTAATGAAAAACTGTTTTTT.

Concerning this clonotype: One junction end does not reproduce the germline sequence, and a read error may be involved. This sequence joins TRBV6-2 or TRBV6-3 and TRBJ2-5, with TRBD2 matching over 7 bases. The germline V gene encodes CDR1 MNHEY and CDR2 SVGEGT. CDR3 size: 13 residues. The CDR3 sequence is CASSPAGVKTHYF. CDR3 coding DNA: TGTGCCAGCAGTCCTGCGGGAGTTAAGACCCATTACTTC.

This clonotype was seen a few times. CDR3 sequence (DNA): TGTGCCATCAGCCCGGACAGAAATAATGAAAAACTGTTTTTT. Residues: CAISPDRNNEKLFF. The chain has TRBV10-3 and TRBJ1-4; D might be TRBD1 (6 bases). Germline CDR1 ENHRY, CDR2 SYGVKD. The CDR3 spans 14 residues. V was pared by 6 bases and J by 4 bases, with 12 bases between.

The rearrangement joins TRBV4-2 to TRBJ2-7; no definite D call. Trimming left V 0 bases short and J 3 bases short, with 9 bases between. The CDR3 sequence is 14 residues long. Germline V lookup: CDR1 LGHNA, CDR2 YNFKEQ. The CDR3 sequence: CASSQDLTIYEQYF. DNA for the CDR3: TGTGCCAGCAGCCAAGATTTAACTATCTACGAGCAGTACTTC.

The rearrangement uses TRBV28 and TRBJ1-4, with D possibly matching TRBD1 (6 bases). This CDR3 contains 16 residues. V was pared by 6 bases and J by 0 bases, with 14 bases between. Germline V gives CDR1 MDHEN, CDR2 SYDVKM. The CDR3 nucleotides read TGTGCCAGCAGCCTACAGGGAATTTCAACTAATGAAAAACTGTTTTTT. Encoded protein: CASSLQGISTNEKLFF.

This clonotype was found a few times. The V gene is TRBV7-9, the J gene TRBJ1-1; D remains ambiguous. The germline V gene has CDR1 SEHNR and CDR2 FQNEAQ (reference sequence). The CDR3 is 14 residues long. Between the trimmed V and J ends, which lost 6 bases and 2 bases, there was a span of 13 bases. The CDR3 DNA sequence: TGTGCCAGCAGTTCCCGGGCCGGCAACACTGAAGCTTTCTTT. It codes for CASSSRAGNTEAFF.

This clonotype occurred a few times. The V gene is TRBV29-1, the J gene TRBJ2-7; 10 nucleotides agree with TRBD1. The germline gives CDR1 SQVTM, CDR2 ANQGSEA. V gave up 4 bases and J gave up 5 bases; unmatched junction bases: 5. The CDR3 has 13 residues. The CDR3 DNA sequence: TGCAGCGTTGTGAGGACAGGGGGGGACGAGCAGTACTTC. As protein: CSVVRTGGDEQYF.

This rearrangement joins TRBV9 to TRBJ2-2; D call uncertain. This CDR3 contains 13 residues. Per germline, CDR1 SGDLS and CDR2 YYNGEE. Trimming removed 6 bases from V and 5 bases from J, with 11 bases in between. The CDR3 spells CASTRDRTGELFF. CDR3 bases: TGTGCCAGCACCCGAGATAGAACCGGGGAGCTGTTTTTT.

There are many counts of this clonotype. The chain employs TRBV2 and TRBJ2-1; 15 nucleotides match TRBD2. The CDR3 length is 14 residues. After removal of 6 bases from V and 13 bases from J, the junction contained 7 bases not matched to a gene. In germline, CDR1 is SNHLY, CDR2 FYNNEI. The CDR3 loop is CASSRGTSGGLQFF. The CDR3 nucleotides read TGTGCCAGCAGCCGCGGGACTAGCGGGGGGTTACAGTTCTTC.

The CDR3 is CAWSGLGKQYF. CDR3 DNA sequence: TGTGCCTGGAGTGGACTAGGGAAGCAGTACTTC. The chain carries TRBV30 and TRBJ2-7; TRBD2 is a possible D gene (6 bases). Germline lookup yields CDR1 GTSNPN and CDR2 SVGIG (reference sequence). V was shortened by 1 base and J by 8 bases, with 9 bases between the two germline ends. The CDR3 is made up of 11 amino acids.

CDR3 coding DNA: TGTGCCAGCAGCCCTCTGTCCTGGGGTGAAAAACTGTTTTTT. This encodes CASSPLSWGEKLFF. The chain links TRBV7-9 to TRBJ1-4; D ambiguous. Looked up from germline, CDR1 is SEHNR and CDR2 is FQNEAQ (reference sequence). Trimming shortened V by 5 bases and J by 7 bases, and 14 bases separated the two germline ends. The CDR3 contains 14 residues.

The chain carries TRBV27 and TRBJ2-2, with 7 bases that match TRBD1. The CDR3 runs 18 residues. The germline V gene has CDR1 MNHEY and CDR2 SMNVEV (reference sequence). The V segment lost 6 bases and the J segment 6 bases; nucleotides outside the gene matches: 19. The CDR3: CASSHQGTASPFSGELFF. As DNA, the CDR3 is TGTGCCAGCAGCCATCAAGGGACAGCCAGTCCATTTTCCGGGGAGCTGTTTTTT.

The J gene is TRBJ2-3, the V gene TRBV20-1; D tentatively reads TRBD1 or TRBD2 (5 bases each). V dropped 1 base and J dropped 3 bases, with 17 bases sitting between them. Germline V CDR1 and CDR2: DFQATT, SNEGSKA (reference sequence). There are 16 residues in the CDR3. The CDR3 DNA reads as TGCAGTGCTAGAGGGGTCCGAGAGGGGATTACAGATACGCAGTATTTT. Protein sequence: CSARGVREGITDTQYF.

This clonotype was seen only a few times. The chain links TRBV4-3 to TRBJ2-7, with D tentatively TRBD1 or TRBD2 (5 bases each). CDR1 LGHNA and CDR2 YSLEER come from the germline V gene. This CDR3 is 18 amino acids long. V lost 2 bases, J lost 2 bases, and 22 bases lay in between. In nucleotides, the CDR3 is TGCGCCAGCAGCCAAAACATGATGGGACCCCAGCGGACCTACGAGCAGTACTTC. This gives the protein CASSQNMMGPQRTYEQYF.